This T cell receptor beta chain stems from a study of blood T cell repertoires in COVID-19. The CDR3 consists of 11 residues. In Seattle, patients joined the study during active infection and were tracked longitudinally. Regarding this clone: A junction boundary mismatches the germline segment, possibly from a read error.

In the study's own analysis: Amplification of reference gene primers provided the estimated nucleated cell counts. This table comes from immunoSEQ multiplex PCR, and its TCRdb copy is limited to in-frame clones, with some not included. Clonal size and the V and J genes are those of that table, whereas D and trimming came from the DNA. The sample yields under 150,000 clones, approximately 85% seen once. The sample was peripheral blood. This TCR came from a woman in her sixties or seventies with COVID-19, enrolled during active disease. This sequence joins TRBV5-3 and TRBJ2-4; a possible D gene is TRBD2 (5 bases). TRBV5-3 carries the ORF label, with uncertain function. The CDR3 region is CARSRGLHRHF. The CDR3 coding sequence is TGTGCCAGAAGCCGAGGGCTCCACCGGCACTTC.